This T cell receptor beta chain was found in a study of blood T cell repertoires in COVID-19. On the study more broadly: Sites in the United States, Italy and Spain provided acute and convalescent COVID-19 samples. T cells, B-cell-depleted T cells, or PBMCs provided the cDNA or gDNA that served as material.

Per the study methods: Amplified reference gene primers provided the basis for estimating nucleated cell counts. The protocol was immunoSEQ multiplex PCR, while the TCRdb copy is restricted to in-frame clones and leaves out a portion. V and J calls and clone size are as listed in that table; D and trimming were resolved from the DNA. The table lists some 150,000 clones, more than 65% of them singletons. Between the trimmed V and J ends, which lost 4 bases and 4 bases, there was a span of 8 bases. CDR3 length: 14 residues. The germline V gene has CDR1 WSHSY and CDR2 SAAADI. This TCR was recovered from a woman aged 45-65 years in a cohort sampled during active or convalescent COVID-19. The chain combines TRBV10-2 with TRBJ1-6, with a tentative D call TRBD1 (5 bases). Sequenced sample: peripheral blood. In DNA form, the CDR3 reads TGCGCCAGCAGTGTGGGGCATTATAATTCACCCCTCCACTTT. Its protein is CASSVGHYNSPLHF.